These T cell receptor beta chains were read from a single sample in a study of control samples from healthy donors and cancer patients. Method: immunoSEQ multiplex PCR; TCRdb's copy keeps in-frame clones and lacks some. The sample carries about 73,000 clones, around nine tenths recorded once. Sequenced input: PBMCs. These receptors were collected from a man between 60 and 70 years old with lung cancer. Each CDR3 is given with its conserved first and last residue.

v_call	cdr3_aa
TRBV18	CASSPRDLKTLEAFF
TRBV19	CASTPNYGPNQPQHF
TRBV5-4	CASSLRTSGGANTGELFF
TRBV4-1	CASSRVGQGDEKLFF
TRBV29-1	CSGQRNTEAFF
TRBV4-2	CASSQAGTAISPLHF
TRBV11-2	CASSLRARGLNYGYTF
TRBV5-1	CASPYRVRTDTQYF
TRBV27	CASSLLGEGYEQYF
TRBV21-1	CASSKQGVGNTEAFF
TRBV15	CATSRGRGNYGYTF
TRBV5-6	CASRYTRGPQRSYNEQFF
TRBV12-3/TRBV12-4	CASSQGMGGELFF
TRBV5-6	CASSFGSGTGVETQYF
TRBV6-5	CASKEGSSSTDTQYF
TRBV27	CASSLQGPQQGIYEQYF
TRBV24-1	CATSEQNNEQFF
TRBV7-8	CASSYALGQRNQPQHF
TRBV18	CASSSTGHEQFF
TRBV5-6	CASSLGGNTIYF
TRBV18	CASSGTVSYGYTF
TRBV5-6	CASSLWGTGSLSAGELFF
TRBV25-1	CASSASEGARTEAFF
TRBV19	CASRGAGASGTQYF
TRBV9	CASSVGPQGTDTQYF
TRBV20-1	CSASLPGDSGDLNEQFF
TRBV5-1	CASSPKPQGGSGNTIYF
TRBV7-9	CASSLGTSSNQPQHF
TRBV7-9	CASSLWGSGELFF
TRBV10-2	CASSEQPFRGYGYTF
TRBV29-1	CSVVGAYGYTF
TRBV30	CAAVPAEEETQYF
TRBV27	CASTGHSGNKNIQYF
TRBV7-9	CASSLKTPGTGELFF
TRBV9	CASSAYLTGASTDTQYF
TRBV19	CASGYRALEKLFF
TRBV6-6	CASSHRDSPIPLSRPPVSGNTIYF
TRBV5-1	CASSLRGVAGGTTDTQYF
TRBV2	CASSPGLSGLAGGTDTQYF
TRBV12-3/TRBV12-4	CASSLQEALTAFF
TRBV3-1/TRBV3-2	CASSQLGTPLHF
TRBV5-1	CASSGGQAHGYTF
TRBV7-3	CASSLTPGGTEAFF
TRBV18	CASSTSGTGTYEQYF
TRBV5-1	CASSLGFGGSSTDTQYF
TRBV14	CASSYGMNTEAFF
TRBV12-3/TRBV12-4	CASTATAEAFF
TRBV10-3	CAISETEYSNQPQHF
TRBV5-1	CASSLDTGELFF
TRBV6-2/TRBV6-3	CASSQTGTGVYEQYF
TRBV5-4	CASRDSRVAYGYTF
TRBV7-3	CASSPRTSGGWGTDTQYF
TRBV18	CASSPKVDRASVAGTFF
TRBV25-1	CASTETTTGDYGYTF
TRBV25-1	CASTSSLSTDTQYF
TRBV2	CASSTTLGTQYF